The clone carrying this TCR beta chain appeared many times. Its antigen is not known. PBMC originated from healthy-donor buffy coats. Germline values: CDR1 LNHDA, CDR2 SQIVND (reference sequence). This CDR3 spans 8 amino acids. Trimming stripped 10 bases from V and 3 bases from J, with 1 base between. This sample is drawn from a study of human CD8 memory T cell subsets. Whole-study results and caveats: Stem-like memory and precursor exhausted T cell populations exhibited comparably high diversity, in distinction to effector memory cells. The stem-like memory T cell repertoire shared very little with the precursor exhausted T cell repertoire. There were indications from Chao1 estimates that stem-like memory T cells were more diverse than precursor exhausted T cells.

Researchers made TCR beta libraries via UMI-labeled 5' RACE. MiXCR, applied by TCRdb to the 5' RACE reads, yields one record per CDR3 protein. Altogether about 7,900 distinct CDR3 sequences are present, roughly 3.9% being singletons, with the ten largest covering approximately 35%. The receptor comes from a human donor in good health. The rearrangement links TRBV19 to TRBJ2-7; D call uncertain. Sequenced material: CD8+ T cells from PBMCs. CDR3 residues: CANYEQYF. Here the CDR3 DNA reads TGTGCCAACTACGAGCAGTACTTC. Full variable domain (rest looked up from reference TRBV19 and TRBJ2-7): DGGITQSPKYLFRKEGQNVTLSCEQNLNHDAMYWYRQDPGQGLRLIYYSQIVNDFQKGDIAEGYSVSREKKESFPLTVTSAQKNPTAFYLCANYEQYFGPGTRLTVT.